These 7 T cell receptor beta chains were all obtained from the same sample, sequenced in a study of metastatic and nonmetastatic thyroid tumors. TCRdb recomputed clones from the PCR reads via MiXCR. Here the sample spans about 92,000 clones, 15% being singletons. Before thyroid surgery, none of the patients had received any treatment. Source material: blood. The source is a female donor with papillary thyroid cancer or a benign thyroid nodule (not recorded which). Some clones in this sample may be carry-over from other donors' samples.

This clone was seen repeatedly, ten times or more. The genes are TRBV5-5 and TRBJ2-5; no firm D call. Germline V gene sequence: CDR1 SGHKS, CDR2 YYEKEE (reference sequence). V lost 4 bases, J lost 5 bases, and 21 bases lay in between. CDR3 length: 16 amino acids. The CDR3 nucleotides read TGTGCCAGCAGCCCCTTATTGCTGGTGGGGATTGAGACCCAGTACTTC. Amino acids: CASSPLLLVGIETQYF.

In the case of this clone: This same CDR3 is encoded by further DNA sequences in the sample. This chain uses TRBV20-1 with TRBJ2-3, with 11 bases matching TRBD1. Per the germline V gene, CDR1 is DFQATT and CDR2 is SNEGSKA (reference sequence). The CDR3 runs to 15 residues. V was clipped by 6 bases and J by 5 bases; unmatched bases: 10. CDR3 DNA sequence: TGCAGTGCCCCACACGGGACAGGGGGGAAAGATACGCAGTATTTT. Encoded protein: CSAPHGTGGKDTQYF.

This clone showed up many times. The chain employs TRBV5-1 and TRBJ2-2; D is unresolved. Germline assignment: CDR1 SGHRS and CDR2 YFSETQ. The CDR3 is 13 amino acids. The V gene lost 0 bases and the J gene lost 6 bases, with 6 bases spanning the gap. The CDR3 is CASSLVGAGELFF. As DNA, the CDR3 is TGCGCCAGCAGCTTGGTTGGCGCCGGGGAGCTGTTTTTT.

This clone was detected only a few times. This chain links TRBV6-1 with TRBJ1-4; D is perhaps TRBD1 (5 bases). Germline lookup yields CDR1 MNHNS and CDR2 SASEGT. The CDR3 has 17 amino acids. Trimming shortened V by 4 bases and J by 5 bases, and 20 bases separated the two germline ends. CDR3 in DNA: TGTGCCAGCAGTGGCTTTCTCCGGGGGTTTTCGAATGAAAAACTGTTTTTT. It specifies CASSGFLRGFSNEKLFF.

J is TRBJ2-7 and V is TRBV30, with D perhaps matching TRBD1 (6 bases). The J call may not be correct, given that the DNA end is closer to TRBJ2-5. Per the germline V gene, CDR1 is GTSNPN and CDR2 is SVGIG (reference sequence). This CDR3 has 13 amino acids. The chain's CDR3 is CAWGGLGTETQYF. CDR3 sequence (DNA): TGTGCCTGGGGGGGCCTCGGCACGGAGACCCAGTACTTC.

This clone was seen repeatedly, ten times or more. V and J are TRBV6-5 and TRBJ2-2, with D perhaps TRBD1 (6 bases). The CDR3 consists of 18 residues. CDR1 and CDR2 (germline): MNHEY, SVGAGI. Trimming shortened V by 0 bases and J by 4 bases, and 18 bases separated the two germline ends. The CDR3 loop is CASSYSKPGTFSTGELFF. CDR3 nucleotides: TGTGCCAGCAGTTACTCGAAACCCGGGACATTCAGCACCGGGGAGCTGTTTTTT.

This clone was detected many times. V usage is TRBV19 and J usage is TRBJ1-2; maybe TRBD1 (5 bases). Germline CDR1 LNHDA, CDR2 SQIVND (reference sequence). This CDR3 spans 14 amino acids. The V end lost 3 bases, the J end lost 6 bases, and 14 bases lay between the germline ends. CDR3 nucleotides: TGTGCCAGTAGTATTCCAGGGTTTCTCGATGGCTACACCTTC. It translates to CASSIPGFLDGYTF.